These 2 T cell receptor beta chains came from one sample sequenced in a study of early T cells in non-severe SARS-CoV-2 infection. TCRdb independently ran MiXCR on the 5' RACE reads; one entry per CDR3 protein. The sample carries about 48,000 distinct CDR3 sequences, approximately 5.7% recorded once. The specimen was whole blood, collected at baseline. These receptors were obtained from an adult who was a healthcare worker with PCR-confirmed SARS-CoV-2 infection or an uninfected control (not recorded which).

This clonotype was seen at least ten times. V gene TRBV6-2 or TRBV6-3 combines with J gene TRBJ1-2, with a weak D call TRBD1 (5 bases). This CDR3 contains 11 residues. The V end lost 8 bases, the J end lost 7 bases, and 11 bases lay between the germline ends. Germline V gene lookup returns CDR1 MNHEY and CDR2 SVGEGT. The CDR3 sequence: CASHSRGGYTF. Here the CDR3 DNA reads TGTGCCAGCCACAGTAGGGGTGGCTACACCTTC.

This clonotype was counted ten times or more. The chain combines TRBV5-1 with TRBJ2-7; 11 bases are shared with TRBD2. The CDR3 length is 14 residues. In germline, CDR1 is SGHRS, CDR2 YFSETQ. J was trimmed by 3 bases and V by 3 bases; bases with no gene match: 2. The CDR3 loop reads CASSSTSGIYEQYF. DNA for the CDR3: TGCGCCAGCAGCTCGACTAGCGGGATCTACGAGCAGTACTTC.